The present T cell receptor (beta chain) was sequenced within a study of blood T cell repertoires in COVID-19. The wider study: Acute-phase and convalescent COVID-19 samples originated in the United States, Italy and Spain. In each case, the material was cDNA or gDNA derived from T cells, B-cell-depleted T cells, or PBMCs.

Germline assignment: CDR1 SGHTA and CDR2 FQGNSA. V dropped 1 base and J dropped 9 bases, with 13 bases sitting between them. This CDR3 is built from 14 residues. Per the study methods: Nucleated cell number was recorded as an estimate derived from reference gene primer amplification. Assay: immunoSEQ multiplex PCR; the TCRdb copy retains only in-frame clones and omits some. That table supplies the V and J calls and clone size; D and trimming were determined from the DNA. This table has hundreds of thousands of clones, 75% to 90% appearing once. The chain employs TRBV7-2 and TRBJ2-4; D perhaps matches TRBD1 (5 bases). Sequencing was performed on peripheral blood. The TCR originated in a human donor in a cohort sampled during active COVID-19. The CDR3 region is CASSLVLQGSIQYF. The CDR3 DNA reads TGTGCCAGCAGCTTAGTTTTGCAGGGTAGCATTCAGTACTTC.